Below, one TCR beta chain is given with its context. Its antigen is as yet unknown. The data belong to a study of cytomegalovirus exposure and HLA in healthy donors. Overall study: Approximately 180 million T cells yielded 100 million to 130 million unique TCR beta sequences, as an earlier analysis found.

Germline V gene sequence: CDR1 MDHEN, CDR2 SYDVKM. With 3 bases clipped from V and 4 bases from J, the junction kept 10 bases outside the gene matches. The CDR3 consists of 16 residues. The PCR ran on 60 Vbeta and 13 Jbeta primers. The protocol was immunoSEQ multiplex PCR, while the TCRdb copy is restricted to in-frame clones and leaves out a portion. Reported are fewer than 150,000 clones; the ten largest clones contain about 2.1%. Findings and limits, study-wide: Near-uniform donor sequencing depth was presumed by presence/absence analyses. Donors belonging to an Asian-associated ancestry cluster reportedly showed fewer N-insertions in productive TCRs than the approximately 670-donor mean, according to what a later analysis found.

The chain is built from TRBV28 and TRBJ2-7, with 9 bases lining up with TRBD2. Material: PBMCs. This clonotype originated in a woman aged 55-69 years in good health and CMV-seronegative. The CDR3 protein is CASSLEWGLAQYEQYF. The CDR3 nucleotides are TGTGCCAGCAGTTTGGAGTGGGGACTAGCCCAATACGAGCAGTACTTC.